This passage covers 4 T cell receptor beta chains from one sample sequenced in a study of T cell responses to AZD1222 COVID-19 vaccine. Assay: immunoSEQ multiplex PCR; the TCRdb copy retains only in-frame clones and omits some. The sample lists some 150,000 clones; approximately 94% were seen once. The source material was peripheral blood, sampled on day 0 of AZD1222 vaccination. The source of these receptors is an adult in good health.

This clone appeared once. This sequence joins TRBV5-4 and TRBJ1-6; perhaps TRBD1 as D (5 bases). The CDR3 covers 15 residues. Trimming shortened V by 4 bases and J by 7 bases, and 15 bases separated the two germline ends. In germline, CDR1 is SGHNT, CDR2 YYREEE (reference sequence). The DNA of the CDR3 is TGTGCCAGCAGCCTGGGGGGGTCGGCCAATTCACCCCTCCACTTT. This translates into CASSLGGSANSPLHF. Complete variable domain (other parts from reference TRBV5-4 and TRBJ1-6): ETGVTQSPTHLIKTRGQQVTLRCSSQSGHNTVSWYQQALGQGPQFIFQYYREEENGRGNFPPRFSGLQFPNYSSELNVNALELDDSALYLCASSLGGSANSPLHFGNGTRLTVT.

The chain combines TRBV10-2 with TRBJ2-1; no reliable D call. V was clipped by 4 bases and J by 6 bases, with 10 bases between them. The CDR3 has 13 amino acids. The germline V gene has CDR1 WSHSY and CDR2 SAAADI. The CDR3 protein is CASSVRVPNEQFF. The CDR3 DNA follows: TGCGCCAGCAGTGTCCGAGTCCCCAATGAGCAGTTCTTC.

The V call is TRBV14, the J call TRBJ1-2; D remains ambiguous. Germline V gene lookup returns CDR1 SGHDN and CDR2 FVKESK. Trimming shortened V by 0 bases and J by 4 bases, and 12 bases separated the two germline ends. The CDR3 has 15 amino acids. This CDR3 reads CASSQDVWGSYGYTF. The CDR3 DNA is TGTGCCAGCAGCCAAGATGTGTGGGGAAGCTATGGCTACACCTTC.

CDR3 region: CASSPGQSTEAFF. The DNA for the CDR3 is TGTGCCAGCAGCCCGGGACAGAGCACTGAAGCTTTCTTT. V usage is TRBV6-5 and J usage is TRBJ1-1; 7 bases match TRBD1. The CDR3 length is 13 residues. J lost 4 bases, V lost 6 bases, and 5 bases had no gene match. Germline V lookup: CDR1 MNHEY, CDR2 SVGAGI.